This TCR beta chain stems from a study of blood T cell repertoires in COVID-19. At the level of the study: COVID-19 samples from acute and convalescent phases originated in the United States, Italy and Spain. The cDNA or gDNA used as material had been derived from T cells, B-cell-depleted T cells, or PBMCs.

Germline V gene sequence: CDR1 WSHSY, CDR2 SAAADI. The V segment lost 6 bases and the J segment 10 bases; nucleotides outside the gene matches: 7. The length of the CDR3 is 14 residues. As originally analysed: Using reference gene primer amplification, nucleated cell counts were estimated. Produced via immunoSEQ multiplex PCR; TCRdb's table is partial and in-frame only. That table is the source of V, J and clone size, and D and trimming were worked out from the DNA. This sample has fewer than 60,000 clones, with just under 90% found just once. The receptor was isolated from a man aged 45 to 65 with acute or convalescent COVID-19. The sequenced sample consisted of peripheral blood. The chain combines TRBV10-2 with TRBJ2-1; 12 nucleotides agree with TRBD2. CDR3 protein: CASRLAGGQGEQFF. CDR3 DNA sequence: TGCGCCAGCAGGCTAGCGGGGGGGCAGGGCGAGCAGTTCTTC.